This paragraph reports one TCR beta chain. Measured with immunoSEQ multiplex PCR; TCRdb has only the in-frame clones, and not every one. The table includes a few hundred thousand clones, under 90% detected once. This sample is part of a study of blood T cell repertoires in COVID-19. Material for sequencing was peripheral blood. This sequence originates from a woman aged 25 to 45 with COVID-19, enrolled during active disease.

The CDR3 coding sequence is TGTGCCAGTAGTCCGACAGGGGGAAGCAATCAGCCCCAGCATTTT. Encoded protein: CASSPTGGSNQPQHF. The rearrangement uses TRBV19 and TRBJ1-5, with 9 bases that match TRBD1. The CDR3 consists of 15 residues. Germline CDR1 and CDR2: LNHDA and SQIVND (reference sequence). V shed 5 bases and J 1 base; nucleotides not matched to a gene: 3.